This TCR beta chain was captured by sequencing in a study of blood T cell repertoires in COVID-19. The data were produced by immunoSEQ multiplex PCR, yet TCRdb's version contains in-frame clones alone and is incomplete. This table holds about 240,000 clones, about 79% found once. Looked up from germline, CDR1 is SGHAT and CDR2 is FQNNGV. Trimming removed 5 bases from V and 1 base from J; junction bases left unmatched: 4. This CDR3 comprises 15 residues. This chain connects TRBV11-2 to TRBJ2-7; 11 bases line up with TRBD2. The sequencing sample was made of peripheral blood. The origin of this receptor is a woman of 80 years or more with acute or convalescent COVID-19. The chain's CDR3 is CASSNPSGGSYEQYF. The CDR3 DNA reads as TGTGCCAGCAGCAACCCTAGCGGGGGGTCCTACGAGCAGTACTTC.